Below, 5 T cell receptor beta chains from the same sample are listed, as sequenced in a study of cytomegalovirus exposure and HLA in healthy donors (dated by TCRdb to 2015 to 2018). The library was produced with the immunoSEQ multiplex PCR assay. For the multiplex PCR, a mixture combining 60 forward primers for TCR Vbeta segments and 13 reverse primers for TCR Jbeta segments was used. TCRdb limited this immuneACCESS table to in-frame rearrangements with V and J called. A share of clones is missing; checked studies link under half to unresolved V genes, and the rest is unexplained. The sample table records 150,000 or so clones; less than 90% of these occur just once. The ten most abundant clones make up over 1.5% of the sample. Material for sequencing was PBMCs. These receptors were taken from a woman younger than 30 in good health and CMV-seronegative.

The chain is built from TRBV5-4 and TRBJ1-2; perhaps TRBD1 as D (5 bases). There are 16 residues in the CDR3. Germline V gene sequence: CDR1 SGHNT, CDR2 YYREEE (reference sequence). Trimming shortened V by 4 bases and J by 4 bases, and 20 bases separated the two germline ends. The CDR3 nucleotides are TGTGCCAGCAGCCCTTTTTTCGGGGGTGGTGGCTATGGCTACACCTTC. This gives the protein CASSPFFGGGGYGYTF.

V and J are TRBV29-1 and TRBJ1-3; 8 nucleotides agree with TRBD1. Per the germline V gene, CDR1 is SQVTM and CDR2 is ANQGSEA. The length of the CDR3 is 12 residues. With 3 bases clipped from V and 8 bases from J, the junction kept 3 bases outside the gene matches. This chain's CDR3 is CSVETGEHTIYF. The CDR3 nucleotides read TGCAGCGTTGAGACAGGGGAGCACACCATATATTTT.

This sequence joins TRBV10-1 and TRBJ1-1, with 10 bases identical to TRBD1. The CDR3 consists of 19 residues. Germline lookup yields CDR1 WNHNN and CDR2 SYGVQD (reference sequence). With 2 bases clipped from V and 5 bases from J, the junction kept 17 bases outside the gene matches. The CDR3 nucleotides are TGCGCCAGCAGTGAGCCTGTATCGGACAGGGGGGTGGAGGAGACTGAAGCTTTCTTT. Its translation is CASSEPVSDRGVEETEAFF.

This clone has only one observation. The CDR3 DNA is TGTGCCAGCAGCACCGGGACTAGCGGGGGTGAGACCCAGTACTTC. Protein sequence: CASSTGTSGGETQYF. The J gene is TRBJ2-5, the V gene TRBV11-3; 14 nucleotides line up with TRBD2. This CDR3 has 15 residues. Germline CDR1 and CDR2: SGHNT and YENEEA. The V and J ends lost 5 bases and 5 bases, in that order; junction bases with no gene match: 4.

V usage is TRBV11-2 and J usage is TRBJ2-7, with 11 bases aligning to TRBD1. Germline CDR1 and CDR2: SGHAT and FQNNGV. The ends lost 5 bases at V and 4 bases at J; junction bases unmatched: 4. This CDR3 region has 14 residues. For the CDR3, the DNA is TGTGCCAGCAGCCCCGGGACAGGGGGGTACGAGCAGTACTTC. Amino acids: CASSPGTGGYEQYF.